The 29 T cell receptor beta chains in this list originate from one sample, sequenced in a study of blood T cell repertoires in COVID-19. The protocol was immunoSEQ multiplex PCR, while the TCRdb copy is restricted to in-frame clones and leaves out a portion. The table has 250,000 to 300,000 clones, 75% to 90% seen once. Sequenced: peripheral blood. These TCRs come from a middle-aged woman who had recovered from COVID-19.

The V call is TRBV7-3, the J call TRBJ2-1; possibly TRBD1 for D (7 bases). The CDR3 is 16 amino acids. V was shortened by 4 bases and J by 7 bases, with 20 bases between the two germline ends. Germline CDR1 SGHTA, CDR2 FQGTGA. The CDR3 DNA is TGTGCCAGCAGCTCCCCTCTTGGGCAGGGGGGTAATGAGCAGTTCTTC. Translating gives CASSSPLGQGGNEQFF.

The genes are TRBV4-1 and TRBJ2-5, with 14 bases fitting TRBD2. The germline V gene encodes CDR1 MGHRA and CDR2 YSYEKL. V shed 6 bases and J 4 bases; nucleotides not matched to a gene: 13. The CDR3 loop spans 18 amino acids. DNA of the CDR3: TGCGCCAGCAGTCAGAGACTAGCGGGGGGGCCACAGGGAGAGACCCAGTACTTC. It yields the protein CASSQRLAGGPQGETQYF.

The chain carries TRBV4-2 and TRBJ2-2; weak D call: TRBD2 (6 bases). From germline, CDR1 is LGHNA and CDR2 YNFKEQ. Trimming removed 1 base from V and 4 bases from J, with 16 bases in between. The CDR3 extends over 17 amino acids. CDR3: CASSQAGGARGTGELFF. The CDR3 nucleotides are TGTGCCAGCAGCCAAGCAGGAGGGGCTAGGGGCACCGGGGAGCTGTTTTTT.

V is TRBV18 and J is TRBJ2-3; 9 bases fit TRBD2. This CDR3 comprises 16 residues. Trimming took 2 bases from V and 0 from J; bases not matched to a gene: 3. CDR1 and CDR2 (germline): KGHSH, LQKENI. The CDR3 protein is CASSPWTSESTDTQYF. The CDR3 DNA sequence: TGTGCCAGCTCACCATGGACTAGCGAGAGCACAGATACGCAGTATTTT.

V gene TRBV7-2 combines with J gene TRBJ1-2, with D maybe TRBD1 (5 bases). The CDR3 is made up of 13 amino acids. CDR1 SGHTA and CDR2 FQGNSA come from the germline V gene. V was shortened by 5 bases and J by 4 bases, with 11 bases between the two germline ends. CDR3 amino acids: CASSNRQSYGYTF. In DNA, the CDR3 is TGTGCCAGCAGCAACCGACAGAGCTATGGCTACACCTTC.

The chain recombines TRBV18 with TRBJ2-5, with D perhaps TRBD2 (5 bases). The CDR3 has 12 amino acids. From germline, CDR1 is KGHSH and CDR2 LQKENI. The V end lost 3 bases, the J end lost 5 bases, and 7 bases lay between the germline ends. The CDR3 loop is CASSPGEETQYF. CDR3 nucleotide sequence: TGTGCCAGCTCACCCGGGGAGGAGACCCAGTACTTC.

This clone was detected only once. This rearrangement joins TRBV12-3 or TRBV12-4 to TRBJ2-5, with unresolved D. Trimming stripped 5 bases from V and 3 bases from J, with 4 bases between. The CDR3 runs 11 residues. Here the CDR3 reads CASSRKETQYF. CDR3 DNA: TGTGCCAGCAGTCGTAAAGAGACCCAGTACTTC.

V and J are TRBV28 and TRBJ1-2; TRBD1 aligns across 8 bases. CDR1 and CDR2 from the germline V gene are MDHEN and SYDVKM. Trimming at V came to 8 bases and at J to 7 bases, leaving 0 bases not matched to a gene. The CDR3 spans 10 residues. The CDR3 sequence is CASGTGGYTF. The CDR3 DNA follows: TGTGCCAGCGGGACAGGTGGCTACACCTTC.

This clone has ten or more counts. This chain joins TRBV6-2 or TRBV6-3 and TRBJ2-7; 10 bases align to TRBD2. The V and J ends lost 2 bases and 5 bases, in that order; junction bases with no gene match: 6. Germline V gene sequence: CDR1 MNHEY, CDR2 SVGEGT. The CDR3 runs to 15 residues. CDR3 amino acids: CASSYEASGSHEQYV. DNA for the CDR3: TGTGCCAGCAGTTACGAGGCTAGCGGGAGCCACGAGCAGTACGTC.

The rearrangement uses TRBV7-7 and TRBJ1-3, with TRBD1 as a possible D gene (6 bases). V was clipped by 2 bases and J by 7 bases, with 9 bases between them. The CDR3 is made up of 13 amino acids. CDR1 and CDR2 (germline): SSHAT, FNYEAQ (reference sequence). CDR3 amino acids: CASSLSGDNTIYF. In DNA, the CDR3 is TGTGCCAGCAGCTTATCAGGGGATAACACCATATATTTT.

This clone was counted between two and nine times. The rearrangement uses TRBV29-1 and TRBJ2-5; 7 nucleotides align to TRBD1. With V trimmed by 3 bases and J by 5 bases, 9 bases remained unmatched. This CDR3 region has 14 residues. The germline V gene encodes CDR1 SQVTM and CDR2 ANQGSEA. Here the CDR3 DNA reads TGCAGCGTTGACGGTCAGGGGGTTATGGAGACCCAGTACTTC. Protein: CSVDGQGVMETQYF.

V and J are TRBV18 and TRBJ2-3; TRBD2 matches at 8 bases. Germline lookup yields CDR1 KGHSH and CDR2 LQKENI. The CDR3 consists of 14 residues. The J segment lost 5 bases and the V segment lost 2 bases, leaving 3 bases of the junction unmatched. This chain's CDR3 is CASSPIREGDTQYF. The DNA for the CDR3 is TGTGCCAGCTCACCAATACGGGAGGGAGATACGCAGTATTTT.

The chain has TRBV5-4 and TRBJ2-7; 8 bases line up with TRBD2. J lost 5 bases, V lost 0 bases, and 7 bases had no gene match. The germline gives CDR1 SGHNT, CDR2 YYREEE (reference sequence). CDR3 length: 15 amino acids. CDR3 nucleotides: TGTGCCAGCAGCTTGGCCCCAGCGGGGGATAACGAGCAGTACTTC. Protein product: CASSLAPAGDNEQYF.

This chain connects TRBV19 to TRBJ1-5; D possibly corresponds to TRBD1 (6 bases). This CDR3 is 15 amino acids long. The V gene lost 5 bases and the J gene lost 1 base, with 12 bases spanning the gap. From germline, CDR1 is LNHDA and CDR2 SQIVND (reference sequence). The CDR3 region is CASSPTGASNQPQHF. Written as DNA, the CDR3 is TGTGCCAGTAGTCCGACAGGAGCCAGCAATCAGCCCCAGCATTTT.

The gene calls are TRBV6-5 and TRBJ1-4; the match to TRBD1 covers 7 bases. V lost 6 bases and J lost 8; bases outside the gene matches: 6. Germline CDR1 is MNHEY and CDR2 is SVGAGI. The CDR3 extends over 13 amino acids. In DNA form, the CDR3 reads TGTGCCAGCAGGGAGGGGGCCCGGGAAAAACTGTTTTTT. It yields the protein CASREGAREKLFF.

The J gene is TRBJ2-1, the V gene TRBV6-1; D ambiguous. Trimming took off 1 base at V and 9 bases at J, with 10 bases between the two ends. The CDR3 contains 13 residues. Germline V CDR1 and CDR2: MNHNS, SASEGT. The CDR3 loop is CASSEDPRREQFF. CDR3 DNA sequence: TGTGCCAGCAGTGAAGACCCCAGGCGTGAGCAGTTCTTC.

The chain employs TRBV10-3 and TRBJ2-5, with D possibly matching TRBD2 (7 bases). With 4 bases removed from V and 1 base from J, the gap between germline ends came to 10 bases. The CDR3 runs 14 residues. Germline CDR1 reads ENHRY; CDR2 reads SYGVKD. The CDR3 reads CAISGRGAQETQYF. CDR3 DNA sequence: TGTGCCATCAGTGGCCGGGGGGCCCAAGAGACCCAGTACTTC.

V gene TRBV27 combines with J gene TRBJ2-2, with 8 positions matching TRBD1. J lost 4 bases, V lost 7 bases, and 8 bases had no gene match. This CDR3 is 15 amino acids long. Germline CDR1 and CDR2: MNHEY and SMNVEV (reference sequence). The CDR3 nucleotides read TGTGCCAGCAAACTTAGGACAGGGAGCACCGGGGAGCTGTTTTTT. It codes for CASKLRTGSTGELFF.

The rearrangement joins TRBV2 to TRBJ2-2; possible D gene TRBD1, 6 bases. The CDR3 is 15 residues long. V shed 2 bases and J shed 2 bases, with 9 bases lying between them. CDR1 is SNHLY, CDR2 FYNNEI, per germline. The CDR3: CASSELGQNTGELFF. The DNA of the CDR3 is TGTGCCAGCAGTGAATTGGGACAAAACACCGGGGAGCTGTTTTTT.

There are a few counts of this clone. The chain recombines TRBV19 with TRBJ2-1; 8 nucleotides agree with TRBD2. The ends lost 3 bases at V and 8 bases at J; junction bases unmatched: 9. The CDR3 loop spans 15 amino acids. CDR1 is LNHDA, CDR2 SQIVND, per germline (reference sequence). The CDR3 nucleotides are TGTGCCAGTAGTATGCTGGGACTAGTATTACATGAGCAGTTCTTC. Protein sequence: CASSMLGLVLHEQFF. The whole variable domain, remainder taken from reference TRBV19 and TRBJ2-1, is DGGITQSPKYLFRKEGQNVTLSCEQNLNHDAMYWYRQDPGQGLRLIYYSQIVNDFQKGDIAEGYSVSREKKESFPLTVTSAQKNPTAFYLCASSMLGLVLHEQFFGPGTRLTVL.

The chain joins TRBV6-5 to TRBJ1-5; 9 bases are shared with TRBD1. The J segment lost 3 bases and the V segment lost 0 bases, leaving 3 bases of the junction unmatched. The CDR3 has 16 amino acids. The V gene's germline CDR1 is MNHEY and CDR2 SVGAGI. The CDR3 DNA is TGTGCCAGCAGTTACTCCGGGACAGGGCACAATCAGCCCCAGCATTTT. Its protein product is CASSYSGTGHNQPQHF.

The V gene is TRBV29-1, the J gene TRBJ1-2, with TRBD1 as a possible D gene (6 bases). The CDR3 covers 13 residues. In germline, CDR1 is SQVTM, CDR2 ANQGSEA. V lost 3 bases, J lost 2 bases, and 10 bases lay in between. CDR3 residues: CSVEIQGNYGYTF. CDR3 bases: TGCAGCGTTGAGATACAGGGCAACTATGGCTACACCTTC.

The V call is TRBV6-5, the J call TRBJ1-2, with D unclear. The germline CDR1 and CDR2 sequences are MNHEY and SVGAGI. This CDR3 comprises 14 residues. Trimming shortened V by 4 bases and J by 0 bases, and 9 bases separated the two germline ends. The CDR3 loop is CASSSLYSNYGYTF. CDR3 in DNA: TGTGCCAGCAGTTCCCTATACTCTAACTATGGCTACACCTTC.

J is TRBJ2-3 and V is TRBV30; the D gene is possibly TRBD2 (7 bases). Germline V gene data show CDR1 as GTSNPN and CDR2 as SVGIG (reference sequence). Trimming shortened V by 5 bases and J by 5 bases, and 11 bases separated the two germline ends. The CDR3 contains 12 residues. CDR3 DNA: TGTGCCTGGGGGGGGGCCGAAGATACGCAGTATTTT. As protein: CAWGGAEDTQYF.

The gene calls are TRBV5-1 and TRBJ2-6, with a tentative D call TRBD1 (6 bases). Trimming stripped 8 bases from V and 0 bases from J, with 15 bases between. CDR1 is SGHRS and CDR2 is YFSETQ in the germline V gene. This CDR3 contains 16 residues. This CDR3 reads CASGQQPLSGANVLTF. CDR3 DNA sequence: TGCGCCAGTGGACAGCAGCCACTCTCTGGGGCCAACGTCCTGACTTTC.

This rearrangement joins TRBV7-9 to TRBJ2-7; D is possibly TRBD2 (6 bases). The germline V gene has CDR1 SEHNR and CDR2 FQNEAQ (reference sequence). The V end was cut by 2 bases, the J end by 5 bases, with 19 bases between. The CDR3 is 16 amino acids. The CDR3 DNA follows: TGTGCCAGCAGCTTATCGCAGGGACTCCGGTTTGACGAGCAGTACTTC. Protein product: CASSLSQGLRFDEQYF.

This sequence joins TRBV6-2 or TRBV6-3 and TRBJ2-7; possibly TRBD2 for D (5 bases). In germline, CDR1 is MNHEY, CDR2 SVGEGT. Trimming removed 0 bases from V and 0 bases from J, with 6 bases in between. The CDR3 covers 14 residues. The CDR3 coding sequence is TGTGCCAGCAGTTACTCTGCGGGCTCCTACGAGCAGTACGTC. Its translation is CASSYSAGSYEQYV.

The chain uses TRBV9 and TRBJ2-5; 7 nucleotides line up with TRBD2. The junction had 18 bases not matched to a gene; V was cut back by 6 bases and J by 4 bases. Looked up from germline, CDR1 is SGDLS and CDR2 is YYNGEE. The CDR3 is made up of 17 amino acids. The CDR3 sequence: CASKKPQWGGYPETQYF. Here the CDR3 DNA reads TGTGCCAGCAAAAAGCCCCAGTGGGGGGGGTACCCAGAGACCCAGTACTTC. Complete variable domain (other parts from reference TRBV9 and TRBJ2-5): DSGVTQTPKHLITATGQRVTLRCSPRSGDLSVYWYQQSLDQGLQFLIQYYNGEERAKGNILERFSAQQFPDLHSELNLSSLELGDSALYFCASKKPQWGGYPETQYFGPGTRLLVL.

Concerning this clone: The same CDR3 also results from other DNA sequences found in this sample. CDR3 region: CASSLTGGGTEAFF. In nucleotides, the CDR3 is TGTGCCAGCAGCTTAACGGGCGGGGGCACTGAAGCTTTCTTT. This sequence joins TRBV7-3 and TRBJ1-1, with D possibly TRBD1 on 5 matching bases. This CDR3 comprises 14 residues. Per the germline V gene, CDR1 is SGHTA and CDR2 is FQGTGA. Trimming took 0 bases from V and 4 from J, leaving 9 bases between them.